The source of this T cell receptor (beta chain) is a study of identical twins. Findings and caveats of the study: Abundant beta clonotypes from cord blood had fewer insertions, unlike memory repertoires, which showed none.

Template switching created a universal primer site, and the cDNA included unique molecular identifiers. TCRdb recomputed calls from the 5' RACE reads with MiXCR, one row per CDR3 protein. The sample holds about 920,000 distinct CDR3 sequences, 9% to 15% seen once. CDR3 length: 14 residues. V was cut by 3 bases and J by 4 bases, with 9 bases left in between. The germline V gene has CDR1 SEHNR and CDR2 FQNEAQ (reference sequence). In regard to this clonotype: Its specificity is not known.

The same data also went into a second study, on yellow fever vaccine responses in identical twins.

The sequence was collected from a woman younger than 35 in good health. The chain employs TRBV7-9 and TRBJ1-4; D not certain. The sample comprised PBMCs. This CDR3 is CASSLERDNEKLFF. The CDR3 DNA sequence: TGTGCCAGCAGCTTGGAGAGGGATAATGAAAAACTGTTTTTT.